This T cell receptor beta chain is drawn from a study of T cells in Graves' hyperthyroidism and ophthalmopathy. Overall study context: Before treatment of any kind, peripheral blood was taken at initial diagnosis.

Study-wide results and caveats: Most thyroid clonotypes with frequency above 0.001 were detected in blood.

It was RNA transcripts that yielded the amplified TCR beta CDR3 regions. TCR CDR3 underwent first-round RT-PCR with the HTBI primer set. Each CDR3 protein is one row after TCRdb ran MiXCR on the multiplex PCR reads. The table has nearly 600,000 distinct CDR3 sequences, approximately 15% seen once. This clonotype has ten or more counts. The antigen remains unidentified. The CDR3 has 15 amino acids. With V trimmed by 1 base and J by 8 bases, 7 bases remained unmatched. Germline V gene sequence: CDR1 LGHDT, CDR2 YNNKEL (reference sequence). The blood sample was taken at first hyperthyroidism diagnosis, before any ophthalmopathy symptoms. PBMCs were collected from a 10 ml volume of fresh peripheral blood.

This TCR was recovered from a woman aged 25 to 39 with Graves' hyperthyroidism that later progressed to Graves' ophthalmopathy. The V gene is TRBV3-1, the J gene TRBJ1-4; 7 nucleotides align to TRBD1. The specimen sequenced was blood. The CDR3 DNA follows: TGTGCCAGCAGCCAAGTCAACAGGGGACTCGAAAAACTGTTTTTT. It encodes CASSQVNRGLEKLFF.